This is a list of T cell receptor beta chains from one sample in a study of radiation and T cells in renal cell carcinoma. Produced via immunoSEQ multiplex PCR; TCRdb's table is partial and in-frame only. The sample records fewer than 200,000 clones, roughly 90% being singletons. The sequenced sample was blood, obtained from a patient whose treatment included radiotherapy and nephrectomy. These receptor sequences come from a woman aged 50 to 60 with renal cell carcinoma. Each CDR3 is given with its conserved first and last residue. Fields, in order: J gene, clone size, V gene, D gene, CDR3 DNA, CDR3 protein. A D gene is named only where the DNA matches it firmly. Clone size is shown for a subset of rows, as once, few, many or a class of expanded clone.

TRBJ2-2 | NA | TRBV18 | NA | TGTGCCAGCTCACCACCGTTGAGTTGGTCCGGGGAGCTGTTTTTT | CASSPPLSWSGELFF
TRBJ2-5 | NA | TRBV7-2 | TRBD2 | TGTGCCAGCAGCTTAGACGTCACTAGCGGGCTTCAAGAGACCCAGTACTTC | CASSLDVTSGLQETQYF
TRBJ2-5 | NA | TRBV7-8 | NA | TGTGCCAGCAGCTTAGCGCGCGGGGAGACCCAGTACTTC | CASSLARGETQYF
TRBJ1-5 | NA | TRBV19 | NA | TGTGCCAGTACCCCCCTATCGGGTTATAGCAATCAGCCCCAGCATTTT | CASTPLSGYSNQPQHF
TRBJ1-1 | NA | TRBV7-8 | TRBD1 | TGTGCCAGCAGCATCGACCGGGACAGCGAAGCTTTCTTT | CASSIDRDSEAFF
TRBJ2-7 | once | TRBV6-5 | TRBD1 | TGTGCCAGCAGTTACTCGTCACAGGGGGCAGGGGAGCAGTACTTC | CASSYSSQGAGEQYF
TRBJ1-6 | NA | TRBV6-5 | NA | TGTGCCAGCAGCCTACGAAGTGGAGCTTCACCCCTCCACTTT | CASSLRSGASPLHF
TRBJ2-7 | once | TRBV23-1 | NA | TGCGCCAGCAGTCACTCCCTGGGGCCTCACCCTAGCGAGCAGTACTTC | CASSHSLGPHPSEQYF
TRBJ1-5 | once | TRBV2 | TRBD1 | TGTGCCAGCAACCGGGACAGGGATCAGCCCCAGCATTTT | CASNRDRDQPQHF
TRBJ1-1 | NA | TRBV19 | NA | TGTGCCAGTAGGTGGGAGGCCGCCAACACTGAAGCTTTCTTT | CASRWEAANTEAFF
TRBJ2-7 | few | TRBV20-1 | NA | TGCAGTGCTTACCAGAAGTACGAGCAGTACTTC | CSAYQKYEQYF
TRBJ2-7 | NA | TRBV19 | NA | TGTGCCAGTAGTATAGAGATACAGTCTCCCTACGAGCAGTACTTC | CASSIEIQSPYEQYF
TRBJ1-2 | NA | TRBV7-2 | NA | TGTGCCAGCAGCCAAAAGCGGGGGGGTGGCTACACCTTC | CASSQKRGGGYTF
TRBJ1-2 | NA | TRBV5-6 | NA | TGTGCCAGCAGCTTGGATGGGGTCCCCTCTCTCTATGGCTACACCTTC | CASSLDGVPSLYGYTF
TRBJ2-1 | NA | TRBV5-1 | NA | TGCGCCAGCAGCTTGTCGGGACACATCGAGACGGATGAGCAGTTCTTC | CASSLSGHIETDEQFF
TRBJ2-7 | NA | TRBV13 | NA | TGTGCCAGCAGCTTAGACGAGGTCGGGGTTGACGAGCAGTACTTC | CASSLDEVGVDEQYF
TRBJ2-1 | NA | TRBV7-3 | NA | TGTGCCAGCAGCTCCCTCGGGAGCTCCTACAATGAGCAGTTCTTC | CASSSLGSSYNEQFF
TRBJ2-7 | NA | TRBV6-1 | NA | TGTGCCAGCAGTGAAGACAGTGTGGGGACGAGAGAGCAGTACTTC | CASSEDSVGTREQYF
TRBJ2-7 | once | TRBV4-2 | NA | TGTACCAGCAGCCAAGATAGGCAGCGGTACTACGAGCAGTACTTC | CTSSQDRQRYYEQYF
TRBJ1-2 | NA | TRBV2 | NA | TGTGCCAGCAGTGAGATCCCAGGGATCTATGGCTACACCTTC | CASSEIPGIYGYTF
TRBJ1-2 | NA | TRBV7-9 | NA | TGTGCCAGCAGCTTCGGGACACCTGGGGGCTATGGCTACACCTTC | CASSFGTPGGYGYTF
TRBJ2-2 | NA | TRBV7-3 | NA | TGTGCCAGCAGCGACCACAAGGGGGGCACCGGGGAGCTGTTTTTT | CASSDHKGGTGELFF
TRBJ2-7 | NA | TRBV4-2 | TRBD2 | TGTGCCAGCAGCCAAATAACCGGGACTAGCGGGGGGCGAACCTACGAGCAGTACTTC | CASSQITGTSGGRTYEQYF
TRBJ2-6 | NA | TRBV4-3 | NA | TGCGCCAGCAGCCAAGACGGGGACTTCTCTGGGGCCAACGTCCTGACTTTC | CASSQDGDFSGANVLTF
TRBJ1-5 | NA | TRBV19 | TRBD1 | TGTGCCAGTAGTAGCGGACAGGGAGGGAATCAGCCCCAGCATTTT | CASSSGQGGNQPQHF
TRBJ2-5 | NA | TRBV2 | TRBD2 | TGTGCCAGCAGTGATCGGCTAGCGGGGGGGCCGGAGACCCAGTACTTC | CASSDRLAGGPETQYF
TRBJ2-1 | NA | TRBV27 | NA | TGTGCCAGCAGTTTATTCGGATTTGATGAGCAGTTCTTC | CASSLFGFDEQFF
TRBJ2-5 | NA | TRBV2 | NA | TGTGCCAGCAGTGATGACGTTGAGACCCAGTACTTC | CASSDDVETQYF
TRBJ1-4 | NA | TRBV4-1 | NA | TGCGCCAGCAGCCAAGGACAGAATAATGAAAAACTGTTTTTT | CASSQGQNNEKLFF
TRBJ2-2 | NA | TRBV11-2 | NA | TGTGCCAGCAGCTCCAGGGGCCTAGAAGGGGGGGCCGGGGAGCTGTTTTTT | CASSSRGLEGGAGELFF
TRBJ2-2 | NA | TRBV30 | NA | TGTGCCTGGAGGATGGAGAACACCGGGGAGCTGTTTTTT | CAWRMENTGELFF